The rows below give T cell receptor beta chains drawn from one sample of a study of blood T cell repertoires in COVID-19. Measured with immunoSEQ multiplex PCR; TCRdb has only the in-frame clones, and not every one. The sample lists about 30,000 clones; 60% to 85% were seen once. Sample: peripheral blood. These receptor sequences come from a woman aged 70-85 years with active or convalescent COVID-19. Each CDR3 is given with its conserved first and last residue. D genes are given only for firm matches. Clone size is shown for a subset of rows, as once, few, many or a class of expanded clone.

clone_size d_call j_call v_call cdr3_nt cdr3_aa
. . TRBJ2-1 TRBV27 TGTGCCAGCAACAGGGCCCGGCGACCCAATGAGCAGTTCTTC CASNRARRPNEQFF
. TRBD1 TRBJ1-4 TRBV7-2 TGTGCCAGCAGCAATGGAGGACAGGTCAGGGGCGAAAAACTGTTTTTT CASSNGGQVRGEKLFF
few . TRBJ1-5 TRBV5-6 TGTGCCAGCAGCAAACGGGGAGTACGATGGGTAGCGGCCCAGCATTTT CASSKRGVRWVAAQHF
once . TRBJ1-1 TRBV5-1 TGCGCCAGCAGCTACCAGGCGAACACTGAAGCTTTCTTT CASSYQANTEAFF
. TRBD2 TRBJ2-1 TRBV7-2 TGTGCCAGCAGCTTAGGTGGGCGGACTAGGCCGAACAATGAGCAGTTCTTC CASSLGGRTRPNNEQFF
. TRBD1 TRBJ1-4 TRBV5-1 TGCGCCAGCAGCTCGACAGGGGGCGGACTTGAAAAACTGTTTTTT CASSSTGGGLEKLFF
. TRBD1 TRBJ2-7 TRBV5-6 TGTGCCAGCAATTACAGGGGGATCAACGAGCAGTACTTC CASNYRGINEQYF
. TRBD2 TRBJ2-7 TRBV3-1/TRBV3-2 TGTGCCAGCAGCCAATCTGGACTAGCATACGAGCAGTACTTC CASSQSGLAYEQYF
. . TRBJ1-2 TRBV6-5 TGTGCCAGCAGTTACTCCCGGGGTAACTATGGCTACACCTTC CASSYSRGNYGYTF
few TRBD1 TRBJ2-1 TRBV6-1 TGTGCCAGCAGTGACAGGACAGGGGCCTACAATGAGCAGTTCTTC CASSDRTGAYNEQFF
. TRBD1 TRBJ1-4 TRBV2 TGTGCCAGCCGGGACAGACCTAATGAAAAACTGTTTTTT CASRDRPNEKLFF
. . TRBJ2-2 TRBV5-1 TGCGCCAGCAGCACAGGGTGGACCGGGGAGCTGTTTTTT CASSTGWTGELFF
. . TRBJ1-4 TRBV2 TGTGCCAGCAGAGGAGAGCTTGGTCATAAACTGTTTTTT CASRGELGHKLFF
. TRBD1 TRBJ1-1 TRBV18 TGTGCCAGCTCACCATTTCGGCAGGGGGCGGCTGGTGACACTGAAGCTTTCTTT CASSPFRQGAAGDTEAFF
. TRBD1 TRBJ2-6 TRBV6-6 TGTGCCAGCAGTCTGACAGGGAAGTCATGGTCTGGGGCCAACGTCCTGACTTTC CASSLTGKSWSGANVLTF
. TRBD2 TRBJ2-5 TRBV6-6 TGTGCCAGCAGAGGACTAGCGGGAGGGCAAGAGACCCAGTACTTC CASRGLAGGQETQYF
. . TRBJ1-1 TRBV20-1 TGCAGTGCTAGTGTCCGGGGGATGAACACTGAAGCTTTCTTT CSASVRGMNTEAFF
. . TRBJ2-7 TRBV4-1 TGCGCCAGCAGCCCAAGGAGGGGTAACGAGCAGTACTTC CASSPRRGNEQYF
. TRBD2 TRBJ2-7 TRBV5-6 TGTGCCAGCAGCTTAGGCGGGGAGGGGAAAAGGTTTAAGCAGTACTTC CASSLGGEGKRFKQYF
. . TRBJ1-5 TRBV28 TGTGCCAGCAGTGGACTGGGAAGCAATCAGCCCCAGCATTTT CASSGLGSNQPQHF
. . TRBJ2-5 TRBV5-1 TGCGCCAGCAACGGGGGGCTGGGTGAGACCCAGTACTTC CASNGGLGETQYF
. TRBD1 TRBJ1-1 TRBV15 TGTGCCACCAGCAGAGCAGGGGGTTATAAGTCTCTTGAAGCTTTCTTT CATSRAGGYKSLEAFF
. . TRBJ2-3 TRBV5-1 TGCGCCAGCCAAGCGGAAACTAGCACAGATACGCAGTATTTT CASQAETSTDTQYF
once . TRBJ1-4 TRBV29-1 TGCAGCGCCTTGGACATTTTAGAAAAACTGTTTTTT CSALDILEKLFF
. . TRBJ1-5 TRBV6-5 TGTGCCAGCGGAGGGGGCAATCAGCCCCAGCATTTT CASGGGNQPQHF
. . TRBJ1-3 TRBV9 TGTGCCAGCAGCCTTAACCCAGGACAGCTCTCTGGAAACACCATATATTTT CASSLNPGQLSGNTIYF
. . TRBJ2-3 TRBV2 TGTGCCAGCAACAGAATTAAGTCCACAGATACGCAGTATTTT CASNRIKSTDTQYF
. TRBD2 TRBJ2-1 TRBV19 TGTGCCAGTAGTCCCCGGGGGTGGCTAGCGGGACAGAGCTCCTACAATGAGCAGTTCTTC CASSPRGWLAGQSSYNEQFF
. TRBD1 TRBJ2-4 TRBV14 TGTGCCAGCAGCCATCCGACAGGGATGGGCAAAAACATTCAGTACTTC CASSHPTGMGKNIQYF
few TRBD1 TRBJ1-2 TRBV19 TGTGCCAGTAGTCGGACAGGCGCTAACTATGGCTACACCTTC CASSRTGANYGYTF
. TRBD1 TRBJ1-1 TRBV19 TGTGCCAGTAGTATGATGCGACAGGGAATTCATGGGTACACTGAAGCTTTCTTT CASSMMRQGIHGYTEAFF
. . TRBJ1-3 TRBV29-1 TGCAGCGGCCTCGCGGGGGGAAACACCATATATTTT CSGLAGGNTIYF
. . TRBJ2-2 TRBV11-2 TGTGCCAGCAGCTTCAGGGGAGGGGCGAACACCGGGGAGCTGTTTTTT CASSFRGGANTGELFF
few . TRBJ1-1 TRBV2 TGTGCCAGCAGTGAAGTCCAGGGCGGGGGCACTGAAGCTTTCTTT CASSEVQGGGTEAFF
. . TRBJ2-2 TRBV9 TGTGCCAGCAGCGGTTCGACTGGCGGGGAGCTGTTTTTT CASSGSTGGELFF
. . TRBJ1-1 TRBV4-2 TGTGCCAGCAGCCCCCAGGCAGGGTGGACCACTGAAGCTTTCTTT CASSPQAGWTTEAFF
once . TRBJ1-4 TRBV6-1 TGTGCCAGCAGTGTATGGGTGGAGGCAGCAACTAATGAAAAACTGTTTTTT CASSVWVEAATNEKLFF
. TRBD2 TRBJ2-6 TRBV10-2 TGCGCCAGCAGTGAGGATTTCGGCGGGAGTCGGCCTGGGGCCAACGTCCTGACTTTC CASSEDFGGSRPGANVLTF
. . TRBJ1-2 TRBV3-1/TRBV3-2 TGTGCCAGCAGCCAAGAAACCGGGTATGGCTACACCTTC CASSQETGYGYTF
. . TRBJ2-2 TRBV24-1 TGTGCCACCAGTGGGGTAGGGGTCACCGGGGAGCTGTTTTTT CATSGVGVTGELFF
few . TRBJ2-7 TRBV19 TGTGCCAGTAGTCGGACCACCTCGGGGGTTATCAAGCAGTACTTC CASSRTTSGVIKQYF
. TRBD1 TRBJ2-5 TRBV30 TGTGCCTGGAGTGTACATGGACAGGCGGAAGAGACCCAGTACTTC CAWSVHGQAEETQYF
. . TRBJ1-6 TRBV2 TGTGCCAGCAGTCGACGACTGTCCGGTTATGAAAATAATTCACCCCTCCACTTT CASSRRLSGYENNSPLHF
once . TRBJ1-5 TRBV6-5 TGTGCCAGCAGTTATGAATCACAGGTAGGCCAGCCCCAGCATTTT CASSYESQVGQPQHF
medium-sized TRBD1 TRBJ2-1 TRBV6-2/TRBV6-3 TGTGCCAGCAGTTGGGACAGAGTCTACAATGAGCAGTTCTTC CASSWDRVYNEQFF
. TRBD1 TRBJ1-1 TRBV6-5 TGTGCCAGCAGTTACTCGGACAGGATGGGTGCTTTCTTT CASSYSDRMGAFF
. . TRBJ1-2 TRBV24-1 TGTGCCACCAGTGATGGCAGGAACTATGGCTACACCTTC CATSDGRNYGYTF
. TRBD1 TRBJ1-2 TRBV7-9 TGTGCCAGCAGCGTAACAGGGGATGGCTACACCTTC CASSVTGDGYTF
. . TRBJ2-1 TRBV5-1 TGCGCCAGCAGCTTGGATGTGGGAGCCCCTGGGGATGAGCAGTTCTTC CASSLDVGAPGDEQFF
. TRBD1 TRBJ1-5 TRBV19 TGTGCCAGTAGTACCTCACCTGGACAGGGGGTCCCTCAGCCCCAGCATTTT CASSTSPGQGVPQPQHF
. TRBD2 TRBJ2-2 TRBV3-1/TRBV3-2 TGTGCCAGCAGCCAAGCTAGCGGGTGGGGGACCGGGGAGCTGTTTTTT CASSQASGWGTGELFF
. TRBD1 TRBJ2-1 TRBV5-1 TGCGCCAGCAGCTTGACGGGACAGGTAAATGTTGAGCAGTTCTTC CASSLTGQVNVEQFF
. . TRBJ1-4 TRBV11-2 TGTGCCAGCAGCCGACGGGTTGCAACTAATGAAAAACTGTTTTTT CASSRRVATNEKLFF
. TRBD1 TRBJ2-5 TRBV7-2 TGTGCCAGCAGCTTCGGGACAGCTCCGAAGACCCAGTACTTC CASSFGTAPKTQYF
. TRBD1 TRBJ1-2 TRBV6-6 TGTGCCAGCAGTCGACAGGACAGGGCCCGTTCAATCTACACCTTC CASSRQDRARSIYTF
few . TRBJ2-1 TRBV7-2 TGTGCCAGCAGCTCCGGGGTGTTGAATGAGCAGTTCTTC CASSSGVLNEQFF
. . TRBJ2-7 TRBV5-1 TGCGCCAGCAGCGGGGGAGACAGGAGGTCCGAGCAGTACTTC CASSGGDRRSEQYF
. TRBD2 TRBJ2-3 TRBV11-3 TGTGCCAGCAGCTTAGCGGGGGGAGATACGCAGTATTTT CASSLAGGDTQYF
. TRBD1 TRBJ1-1 TRBV5-1 TGCGCCAGCAGCAGAGGACAGGCGAACACTGAAGCTTTCTTT CASSRGQANTEAFF